The 27 T cell receptor beta chains given below trace back to one sample, sequenced in a study of T cell responses to AZD1222 COVID-19 vaccine. Method: immunoSEQ multiplex PCR; TCRdb's copy keeps in-frame clones and lacks some. The sample contains under 150,000 clones, 88% of which appear only once. The source was peripheral blood, collected on day 0 of MenACWY control vaccination. Receptors were obtained from an adult in good health.

The V gene is TRBV19, the J gene TRBJ2-5, with D possibly matching TRBD2 (5 bases). With 3 bases removed from V and 2 bases from J, the gap between germline ends came to 13 bases. Germline V gives CDR1 LNHDA, CDR2 SQIVND (reference sequence). CDR3 length: 15 residues. CDR3 sequence: CASSMEGGGQETQYF. In DNA, the CDR3 is TGTGCCAGTAGTATGGAAGGCGGAGGACAAGAGACCCAGTACTTC.

The chain recombines TRBV7-9 with TRBJ2-4; 7 bases map to TRBD2. CDR1 is SEHNR, CDR2 FQNEAQ, per germline (reference sequence). The junction had 13 bases not matched to a gene; V was cut back by 5 bases and J by 0 bases. The CDR3 runs 18 residues. CDR3 coding DNA: TGTGCCAGCAGCCGGGTTGGGAGAGGGAGGGAAGCCAAAAACATTCAGTACTTC. Translating it yields CASSRVGRGREAKNIQYF.

The chain carries TRBV5-1 and TRBJ2-2, with TRBD2 identical over 12 bases. Germline values: CDR1 SGHRS, CDR2 YFSETQ. The CDR3 length is 19 residues. Germline trimming cut 0 bases from V and 4 bases from J; bases unmatched to any gene: 10. This chain's CDR3 is CASSLAATSGSVGTGELFF. The DNA of the CDR3 is TGCGCCAGCAGCTTGGCCGCGACTAGCGGGAGTGTCGGCACCGGGGAGCTGTTTTTT.

V and J are TRBV5-1 and TRBJ2-7, with D possibly being TRBD1 or TRBD2 (6 bases each). Germline lookup yields CDR1 SGHRS and CDR2 YFSETQ. V was shortened by 4 bases and J by 6 bases, with 23 bases between the two germline ends. CDR3 length equals 16 residues. The CDR3 here is CASSPRGRAGDGEQYF. The CDR3 DNA reads TGCGCCAGCAGCCCGCGGGGTAGGGCAGGGGACGGCGAGCAGTACTTC.

The gene calls are TRBV4-2 and TRBJ2-7, with no clear D. Germline V lookup: CDR1 LGHNA, CDR2 YNFKEQ. The V gene lost 4 bases and the J gene lost 7 bases, with 11 bases spanning the gap. This CDR3 comprises 12 residues. CDR3: CASSPSREEQYF. The CDR3 DNA reads as TGTGCCAGCAGCCCCTCACGCGAGGAGCAGTACTTC.

The V gene is TRBV28, the J gene TRBJ1-2; D remains ambiguous. V dropped 3 bases and J dropped 8 bases, with 10 bases sitting between them. The length of the CDR3 is 12 residues. Germline-derived CDR1 and CDR2 are MDHEN and SYDVKM. Written as DNA, the CDR3 is TGTGCCAGCAGTTTTGAGGCCAGGGGCTACACCTTC. This sequence encodes CASSFEARGYTF.

The chain joins TRBV12-3 or TRBV12-4 to TRBJ2-2; D is unresolved. There are 11 residues in the CDR3. Trimming removed 2 bases at V and 7 bases at J, with 2 bases between. DNA of the CDR3: TGTGCCAGCAGTTTAAACGGGGAGCTGTTTTTT. Its translation is CASSLNGELFF.

This clone has just a few counts. V usage is TRBV28 and J usage is TRBJ1-5, with a weak D call TRBD1 (6 bases). This CDR3 contains 13 residues. Germline CDR1 reads MDHEN; CDR2 reads SYDVKM. The germline V and J ends were trimmed by 7 bases and 6 bases, with 13 bases remaining between them. CDR3 DNA sequence: TGTGCCAGCACGTCAGGGGTGGGTCAGCCCCAGCATTTT. This encodes CASTSGVGQPQHF.

This clone is large within its sample. CDR3: CASSLGTLVPDYEQYF. In nucleotides, the CDR3 is TGTGCCAGCAGCTTAGGTACCCTCGTCCCGGACTACGAGCAGTACTTC. V usage is TRBV7-2 and J usage is TRBJ2-7; unclear D gene. The CDR3 consists of 16 residues. Germline V CDR1 and CDR2: SGHTA, FQGNSA. Trimming shortened V by 1 base and J by 3 bases, and 16 bases separated the two germline ends. Using reference TRBV7-2 and TRBJ2-7 for the parts outside the CDR3, the full variable domain is GAGVSQSPSNKVTEKGKDVELRCDPISGHTALYWYRQSLGQGLEFLIYFQGNSAPDKSGLPSDRFSAERTGGSVSTLTIQRTQQEDSAVYLCASSLGTLVPDYEQYFGPGTRLTVT.

The chain uses TRBV4-1 and TRBJ2-3; 12 bases fit TRBD2. The J segment lost 5 bases and the V segment lost 4 bases, leaving 19 bases of the junction unmatched. CDR3 length equals 20 residues. Germline V CDR1 and CDR2: MGHRA, YSYEKL. In DNA, the CDR3 is TGCGCCAGCAGCCCCTCCCGACTAGCGGGAGATTTGGTGGCTGGAGATACGCAGTATTTT. Its translation: CASSPSRLAGDLVAGDTQYF.

The CDR3 DNA follows: TGTGCCAGCAGCCTCGGGACTAGCGTCTCCTACGAGCAGTACTTC. It codes for CASSLGTSVSYEQYF. V gene TRBV3-1 (or the pseudogene TRBV3-2) combines with J gene TRBJ2-7; TRBD2 agrees at 10 bases. The CDR3 runs 15 residues. The V gene's germline CDR1 is LGHDT and CDR2 YNNKEL (reference sequence). V lost 4 bases to trimming and J lost 0 bases; unmatched junction nucleotides: 3.

The chain recombines TRBV5-1 with TRBJ1-5; 7 positions match TRBD1. CDR3 length: 15 residues. V was pared by 5 bases and J by 3 bases, with 8 bases of the junction left unmatched. CDR1 is SGHRS, CDR2 YFSETQ, per germline. For the CDR3, the DNA is TGCGCCAGCAGGCTCATGGACAGGTTCAATCAGCCCCAGCATTTT. As protein: CASRLMDRFNQPQHF.

Comments on this clone: A read error may account for a junction end that differs from germline. The rearrangement uses TRBV19 and TRBJ2-7, with 8 nucleotides matching TRBD2. This CDR3 has 14 residues. The germline CDR1 and CDR2 sequences are LNHDA and SQIVND (reference sequence). The CDR3 bases are TGTGCCAGTAGCATAGCGGGATCTCGGTACGAGCAGTACTTC. Encoded protein: CASSIAGSRYEQYF.

This chain joins TRBV21-1 and TRBJ1-2. TRBV21-1 is a recognized pseudogene. The length of the CDR3 is 14 residues. DNA of the CDR3: TGTGCCAGCAGCAAAGCGCTAACTGTCCTCGGCTACACCTTC. It specifies CASSKALTVLGYTF.

V and J are TRBV24-1 and TRBJ2-2; D is possibly TRBD2 (6 bases). The germline V gene has CDR1 KGHDR and CDR2 SFDVKD. With 10 bases removed from V and 3 bases from J, the gap between germline ends came to 8 bases. This CDR3 contains 12 residues. The CDR3 DNA reads as TGTGCCACGGGACTCTACACCGGGGAGCTGTTTTTT. It translates to CATGLYTGELFF.

The chain is built from TRBV6-5 and TRBJ2-7, with D tentatively TRBD2 (6 bases). V was shortened by 8 bases and J by 2 bases, with 16 bases between the two germline ends. The CDR3 contains 14 residues. Per the germline V gene, CDR1 is MNHEY and CDR2 is SVGAGI. The CDR3 is CASWAGRVPYEQYF. CDR3 nucleotides: TGTGCCAGCTGGGCGGGACGGGTTCCCTACGAGCAGTACTTC.

V usage is TRBV19 and J usage is TRBJ2-7, with unresolved D. Trimming took 4 bases from V and 2 from J, leaving 18 bases between them. Germline-derived CDR1 and CDR2 are LNHDA and SQIVND (reference sequence). This CDR3 is built from 16 residues. CDR3 sequence reads: CASSTLTRSLAYEQYF. The CDR3 DNA reads TGTGCCAGTAGTACCTTGACGAGGTCCCTCGCCTACGAGCAGTACTTC. Together with reference TRBV19 and TRBJ2-7, the CDR3 gives the full variable domain: DGGITQSPKYLFRKEGQNVTLSCEQNLNHDAMYWYRQDPGQGLRLIYYSQIVNDFQKGDIAEGYSVSREKKESFPLTVTSAQKNPTAFYLCASSTLTRSLAYEQYFGPGTRLTVT.

V gene TRBV6-5 combines with J gene TRBJ2-7; possibly TRBD1 or TRBD2 for D (5 bases each). Trimming left V 6 bases short and J 6 bases short, with 15 bases between. Germline assignment: CDR1 MNHEY and CDR2 SVGAGI. The CDR3 sequence is 13 residues long. CDR3: CASSQPGASEQYF. The CDR3 DNA reads as TGTGCCAGCAGCCAGCCCGGGGCTAGCGAGCAGTACTTC.

The chain has TRBV6-5 and TRBJ2-1; D tentatively reads TRBD1 or TRBD2 (6 bases each). This CDR3 contains 15 residues. Trimming removed 5 bases at V and 8 bases at J, with 19 bases between. In germline, CDR1 is MNHEY, CDR2 SVGAGI. The CDR3 loop reads CASSPLEPRGDEQFF. The CDR3 DNA sequence: TGTGCCAGCAGTCCCCTGGAGCCGAGGGGGGATGAGCAGTTCTTC.

DNA of the CDR3: TGTGCCAGCAGACCTGGCCAGGGTGATGGGGCCAACGTCCTGACTTTC. It codes for CASRPGQGDGANVLTF. The chain couples TRBV6-6 to TRBJ2-6; a possible D gene is TRBD1 (5 bases). Germline V gives CDR1 MNHNY, CDR2 SVGAGI (reference sequence). Between the trimmed V and J ends, which lost 6 bases and 3 bases, there was a span of 15 bases. The CDR3 has 16 residues.

The chain combines TRBV5-5 with TRBJ2-1, with 11 bases lining up with TRBD1. The CDR3 loop spans 15 amino acids. After removal of 4 bases from V and 8 bases from J, the junction contained 8 bases not matched to a gene. The germline V gene has CDR1 SGHKS and CDR2 YYEKEE (reference sequence). CDR3 nucleotide sequence: TGTGCCAGCAGCCCTGGACAGGGGGCGGAGGATGAGCAGTTCTTC. It specifies CASSPGQGAEDEQFF.

The genes are TRBV5-4 and TRBJ2-7; D possibly corresponds to TRBD2 (6 bases). In germline, CDR1 is SGHNT, CDR2 YYREEE (reference sequence). V lost 0 bases to trimming and J lost 5 bases, with 15 bases between them. The CDR3 extends over 15 amino acids. The CDR3 DNA follows: TGTGCCAGCAGCTTGGATGGCGGGGTCGCAGACGAGCAGTACTTC. Its translation: CASSLDGGVADEQYF. The full variable domain, completed using reference TRBV5-4 and TRBJ2-7, is ETGVTQSPTHLIKTRGQQVTLRCSSQSGHNTVSWYQQALGQGPQFIFQYYREEENGRGNFPPRFSGLQFPNYSSELNVNALELDDSALYLCASSLDGGVADEQYFGPGTRLTVT.

The chain has TRBV18 and TRBJ2-7; D remains ambiguous. Trimming stripped 5 bases from V and 1 base from J, with 6 bases between. Germline values: CDR1 KGHSH, CDR2 LQKENI. The length of the CDR3 is 12 residues. The DNA for the CDR3 is TGTGCCAGCTCAACTAATTCCTACGAGCAGTACTTC. Its protein product is CASSTNSYEQYF.

The gene calls are TRBV6-5 and TRBJ2-7; 7 bases match TRBD1. V shed 0 bases, J shed 7 bases, and the junction held 9 bases outside the gene matches. This CDR3 is built from 15 residues. Germline assignment: CDR1 MNHEY and CDR2 SVGAGI. The CDR3, as DNA: TGTGCCAGCAGTTACTCGCAGGGGGTCACGCGGGAGCAGTACTTC. This gives the protein CASSYSQGVTREQYF.

The chain joins TRBV3-1 (or the pseudogene TRBV3-2) to TRBJ1-5, with D perhaps matching TRBD1 (6 bases). Deletions cut 2 bases from V and 4 bases from J, with 9 bases between. Germline-derived CDR1 and CDR2 are LGHDT and YNNKEL (reference sequence). The CDR3 loop spans 14 amino acids. The CDR3 DNA sequence: TGTGCCAGCAGCCAATTCCAGGGGAATCAGCCCCAGCATTTT. Translation gives CASSQFQGNQPQHF.

The rearrangement links TRBV13 to TRBJ2-7; D might be TRBD2 (5 bases). Trimming removed 5 bases at V and 6 bases at J, with 11 bases between. This CDR3 region has 12 residues. Germline V CDR1 and CDR2: PRHDT, FYEKMQ (reference sequence). This CDR3 is CASSLAVGEQYF. CDR3 bases: TGTGCCAGCAGCCTAGCAGTTGGCGAGCAGTACTTC.

This CDR3 is CASSYFNYEQYF. The DNA of the CDR3 is TGTGCCAGCAGTTACTTCAACTACGAGCAGTACTTC. This chain links TRBV6-2 or TRBV6-3 with TRBJ2-7; D gene ambiguous. The length of the CDR3 is 12 residues. Germline values: CDR1 MNHEY, CDR2 SVGEGT. The V gene lost 1 base and the J gene lost 3 bases, with 4 bases spanning the gap.